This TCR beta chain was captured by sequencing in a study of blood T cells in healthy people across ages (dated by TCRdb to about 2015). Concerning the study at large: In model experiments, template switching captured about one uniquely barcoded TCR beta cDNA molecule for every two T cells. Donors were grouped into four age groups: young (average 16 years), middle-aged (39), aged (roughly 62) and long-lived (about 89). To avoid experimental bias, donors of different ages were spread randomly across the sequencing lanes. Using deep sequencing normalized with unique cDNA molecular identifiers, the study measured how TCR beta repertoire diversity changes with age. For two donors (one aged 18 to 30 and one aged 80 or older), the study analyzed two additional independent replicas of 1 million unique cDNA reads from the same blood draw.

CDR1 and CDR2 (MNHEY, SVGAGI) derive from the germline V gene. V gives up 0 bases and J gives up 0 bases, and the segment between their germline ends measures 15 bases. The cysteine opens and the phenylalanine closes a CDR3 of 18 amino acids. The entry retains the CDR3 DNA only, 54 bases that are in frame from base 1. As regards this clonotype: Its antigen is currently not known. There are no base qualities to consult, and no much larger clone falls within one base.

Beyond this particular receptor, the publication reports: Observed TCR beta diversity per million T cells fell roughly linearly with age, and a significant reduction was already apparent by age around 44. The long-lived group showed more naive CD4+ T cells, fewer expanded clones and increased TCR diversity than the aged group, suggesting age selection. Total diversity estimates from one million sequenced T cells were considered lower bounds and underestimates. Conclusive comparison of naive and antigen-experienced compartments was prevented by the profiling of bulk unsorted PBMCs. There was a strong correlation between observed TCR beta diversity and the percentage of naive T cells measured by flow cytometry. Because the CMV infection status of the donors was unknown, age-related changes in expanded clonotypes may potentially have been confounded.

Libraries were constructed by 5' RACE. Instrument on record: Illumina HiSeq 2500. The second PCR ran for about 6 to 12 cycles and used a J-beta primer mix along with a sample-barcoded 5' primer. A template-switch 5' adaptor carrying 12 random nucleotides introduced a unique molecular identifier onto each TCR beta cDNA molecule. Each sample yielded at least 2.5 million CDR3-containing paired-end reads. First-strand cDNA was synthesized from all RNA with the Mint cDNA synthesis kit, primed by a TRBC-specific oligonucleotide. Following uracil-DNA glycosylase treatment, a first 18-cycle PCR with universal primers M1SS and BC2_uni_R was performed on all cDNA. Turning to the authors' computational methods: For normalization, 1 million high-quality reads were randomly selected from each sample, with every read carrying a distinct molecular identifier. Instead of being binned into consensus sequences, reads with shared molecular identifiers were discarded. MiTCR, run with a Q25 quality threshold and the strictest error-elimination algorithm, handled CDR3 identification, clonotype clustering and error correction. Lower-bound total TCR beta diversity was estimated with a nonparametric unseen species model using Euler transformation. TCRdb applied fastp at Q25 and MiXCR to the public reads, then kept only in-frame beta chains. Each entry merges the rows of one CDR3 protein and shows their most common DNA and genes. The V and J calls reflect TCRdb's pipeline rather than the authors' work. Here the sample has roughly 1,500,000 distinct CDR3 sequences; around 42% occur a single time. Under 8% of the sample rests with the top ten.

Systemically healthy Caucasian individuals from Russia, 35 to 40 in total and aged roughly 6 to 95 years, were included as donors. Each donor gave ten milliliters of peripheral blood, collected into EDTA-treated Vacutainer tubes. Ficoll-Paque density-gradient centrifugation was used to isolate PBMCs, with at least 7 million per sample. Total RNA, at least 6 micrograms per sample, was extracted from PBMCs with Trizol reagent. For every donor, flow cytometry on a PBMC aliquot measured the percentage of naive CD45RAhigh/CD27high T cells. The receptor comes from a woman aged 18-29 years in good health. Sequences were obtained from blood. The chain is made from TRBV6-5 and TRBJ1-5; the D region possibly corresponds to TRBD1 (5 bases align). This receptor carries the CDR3 CASSYSPFGGDSNQPQHF. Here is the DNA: TGTGCCAGCAGTTACTCTCCTTTCGGGGGGGATAGCAATCAGCCCCAGCATTTT.